The 3 T cell receptor beta chains below come from one sample, sequenced in a study of CD8+ T cells in alopecia areata (dated by TCRdb to between 2018 and 2020). Library prep was done by the immunoSEQ multiplex PCR assay. To provide template for TCR sequencing, every sample had RNA extracted and reverse transcribed into cDNA. The source is immuneACCESS, and TCRdb retained only in-frame sequences with V and J called. Part of the clones is not carried over; for the studies checked, unresolved V genes explain less than half of this, and the remainder is unexplained. The sample data list about 120,000 clones, and roughly 50% of these were observed just once. The biggest ten clones account for around 20% of the sample. The intended sense of this specimen's time point label: baseline before oral tofacitinib. Sequenced here: CD8+ T cells sorted from blood, sampled at week 0. These receptors were taken from a human donor with alopecia areata.

V usage is TRBV13 and J usage is TRBJ2-1, with D possibly TRBD2 on 6 matching bases. Trimming pared 5 bases from V and 5 bases from J, leaving 19 bases between. The CDR3 covers 16 residues. CDR1 and CDR2 (germline): PRHDT, FYEKMQ (reference sequence). The CDR3 reads CASSIYAGLRHNEQFF. CDR3 coding DNA: TGTGCCAGCAGCATATACGCGGGACTGCGGCACAATGAGCAGTTCTTC. Full variable domain (missing parts from reference TRBV13 and TRBJ2-1): AAGVIQSPRHLIKEKRETATLKCYPIPRHDTVYWYQQGPGQDPQFLISFYEKMQSDKGSIPDRFSAQQFSDYHSELNMSSLELGDSALYFCASSIYAGLRHNEQFFGPGTRLTVL.

The chain employs TRBV30 and TRBJ2-7; D gene unclear. V shed 0 bases and J shed 2 bases, with 8 bases lying between them. From germline, CDR1 is GTSNPN and CDR2 SVGIG (reference sequence). The CDR3 extends over 13 amino acids. The CDR3 sequence: CAWSVEAPYEQYF. The CDR3 DNA reads as TGTGCCTGGAGTGTTGAGGCCCCCTACGAGCAGTACTTC.

The gene calls are TRBV5-6 and TRBJ1-2; D is perhaps TRBD1 (6 bases). The CDR3 has 19 residues. Trimming left V 0 bases short and J 2 bases short, with 23 bases between. Germline assignment: CDR1 SGHDT and CDR2 YYEEEE. The CDR3 loop reads CASSLGPTGTIRRNYGYTF. The CDR3 coding sequence is TGTGCCAGCAGCTTGGGACCCACAGGGACGATTCGCCGGAACTATGGCTACACCTTC.